The following is a T cell receptor (beta chain) sequence with its context. There are 16 residues in the CDR3. Germline CDR1 and CDR2: MDHEN and SYDVKM. Trimming cost V 4 bases and J 2 bases; bases outside gene matches: 11. This specimen belongs to a study of blood T cell repertoires in COVID-19. About the research overall: Material from acute and convalescent COVID-19 was sourced from the United States, Italy and Spain.

Repertoires were generated with immunoSEQ multiplex PCR, while TCRdb's copy carries only in-frame clones and drops some. Altogether some 180,000 clones are present, roughly 82% being singletons, with the ten largest covering approximately 13%. Specimen: peripheral blood. V usage is TRBV28 and J usage is TRBJ2-7; 7 bases match TRBD2. The receptor comes from a human donor in a cohort sampled during active COVID-19. Here the CDR3 reads CASSSLVASGPYEQYF. The DNA of the CDR3 is TGTGCCAGCAGTTCCCTTGTGGCTAGCGGACCCTACGAGCAGTACTTC.